Given below is one TCR beta chain in context. Antigen: not known. The data were obtained in a study of cytomegalovirus exposure and HLA in healthy donors. The PCR used 60 Vbeta and 13 Jbeta primers. The table came from immunoSEQ multiplex PCR; TCRdb's copy has only in-frame clones and leaves some out. Among more than 95,000 clones, approximately 74% were seen once, and the ten largest hold 3.5% to 4.5%. The CDR3 runs 15 residues. Trimming pared 2 bases from V and 0 bases from J, leaving 11 bases between. CDR1 is SGHNT and CDR2 is YYREEE in the germline V gene (reference sequence). Study-wide results and caveats: An analysis done earlier found most TCR beta V segments productive about 87% or about 30% of the time. The CMV antigen specificity of a few CMV-associated chains was confirmed through in vitro analysis. Upon later analysis, HLA-associated TCR beta chains proved more clonally expanded than other, equally common chains. Later analysis showed TCR association rates varying by HLA locus, highest for DRB1 and lowest for HLA-C.

The chain recombines TRBV5-4 with TRBJ1-2, with a possible D match to TRBD1 (6 bases). The TCR was taken from a man between 40 and 49 years old in good health and CMV-seropositive. The sequenced sample was PBMCs. CDR3: CASSFPTGSNYGYTF. The DNA for the CDR3 is TGTGCCAGCAGCTTCCCCACAGGGTCTAACTATGGCTACACCTTC.